The rows below give T cell receptor beta chains drawn from one sample of a study of neurological immune-mediated disorders. TCRdb reprocessed the 5' RACE reads with MiXCR, giving one entry per CDR3 protein. In the table there are fewer than 50,000 distinct CDR3 sequences, roughly 13% of which are singletons. What was sequenced was PBMCs. These TCRs come from a male donor with HTLV-1-associated myelopathy (HAM/TSP). Each CDR3 is given with its conserved first and last residue. A D gene is named only where the DNA matches it firmly. The listing skips clone size in some rows; elsewhere it reads once, few, many or a size class.

V gene,D gene,clone size,J gene,CDR3 protein,CDR3 DNA
TRBV20-1,TRBD1,many,TRBJ1-1,CSAGGTGVLGTEAFF,TGCAGTGCTGGCGGGACAGGGGTCTTGGGCACTGAAGCTTTCTTT
TRBV7-9,TRBD1,-,TRBJ2-6,CSSSSPKGQSPGLRANVLTF,TGTTCCAGCAGCTCACCGAAGGGACAGAGTCCGGGCCTTAGGGCCAACGTCCTGACTTTC
TRBV11-2,-,many,TRBJ1-4,CASSFFLGGLDGEKLFF,TGTGCCAGCAGCTTCTTCCTTGGGGGCTTAGACGGCGAAAAACTGTTTTTT
TRBV5-1,TRBD1,many,TRBJ1-4,CASSLQGANEKLFF,TGCGCCAGCAGCTTGCAGGGGGCTAATGAAAAACTGTTTTTT
TRBV19,-,-,TRBJ2-7,CASSIASGRVSGAQYF,TGTGCCAGTAGTATAGCCAGCGGCAGGGTGAGTGGCGCGCAGTACTTC
TRBV5-5,-,many,TRBJ1-5,CASSLRGASNQPQHF,TGTGCCAGCAGCTTGAGGGGCGCGAGCAATCAGCCCCAGCATTTT
TRBV5-1,-,many,TRBJ1-2,CASSLADHRNGYTF,TGCGCCAGCAGCTTGGCCGACCATCGGAATGGCTACACCTTC
TRBV18,-,-,TRBJ2-7,CASSPGRYEQYF,TGTGCCAGCTCACCAGGACGGTACGAGCAGTACTTC
TRBV28,-,many,TRBJ1-4,CASSLRGGNEKLFF,TGTGCCAGCAGTTTAAGGGGGGGGAATGAAAAACTGTTTTTT
TRBV20-1,-,many,TRBJ2-3,CSVRGAGTDTQYF,TGCAGTGTGAGGGGGGCTGGCACAGATACGCAGTATTTT
TRBV20-1,-,many,TRBJ2-1,CSANPQGGFVDEQFF,TGCAGTGCTAATCCACAGGGTGGGTTTGTCGATGAGCAGTTCTTC
TRBV11-2,-,many,TRBJ1-1,CASSLVTPEAFF,TGTGCCAGCAGCTTAGTTACACCCGAAGCTTTCTTT
TRBV7-9,TRBD1,many,TRBJ1-6,CASSSGGSNSPLHF,TGTGCCAGCAGCTCAGGGGGGTCTAATTCACCCCTCCACTTT
TRBV29-1,-,-,TRBJ1-5,CSVVGPGGGIQPQHF,TGCAGCGTCGTGGGTCCGGGGGGCGGCATTCAGCCCCAGCATTTT
TRBV20-1,TRBD1,-,TRBJ1-2,CSAREGTGDGYNF,TGCAGTGCTAGAGAGGGGACAGGCGATGGCTACAACTTC
TRBV20-1,TRBD1,many,TRBJ2-7,CSARQDRGLYEQYF,TGCAGTGCTAGACAGGACAGGGGGCTATACGAGCAGTACTTC
TRBV3-1,-,many,TRBJ1-2,CASSQETVYGYTF,TGTGCCAGCAGCCAAGAAACGGTATATGGCTACACCTTC
TRBV12-3/TRBV12-4,TRBD2,many,TRBJ2-4,CASSVGTSGARGVQYF,TGTGCCAGCAGTGTCGGGACTAGCGGGGCCAGGGGGGTTCAGTACTTC
TRBV28,-,many,TRBJ2-7,CAISRTVSYEQYF,TGTGCCATCTCTCGGACAGTCTCCTACGAGCAGTACTTC
TRBV28,-,many,TRBJ2-7,CASSPQGTSYEQYF,TGTGCCAGCAGTCCCCAGGGGACCTCCTACGAGCAGTACTTC
TRBV20-1,TRBD1,many,TRBJ1-5,CSAWTRDSSNQPQHF,TGCAGTGCTTGGACCAGGGACAGTAGCAATCAGCCCCAGCATTTT
TRBV20-1,-,few,TRBJ2-5,CSARYFGETQYF,TGCAGTGCTAGATACTTTGGAGAGACCCAGTACTTC
TRBV20-1,TRBD1,-,TRBJ1-1,CSASTGGTGNTEAVF,TGCAGTGCTAGTACTGGTGGGACAGGTAACACTGAAGCTGTCTTC
TRBV5-1,-,many,TRBJ2-3,CASSLGSGIRDTQYF,TGCGCCAGCAGCTTGGGGTCAGGGATTCGAGATACGCAGTATTTT
TRBV15,-,many,TRBJ2-2,CATSRDFNTGELFF,TGTGCCACCAGCAGAGATTTCAACACCGGGGAGCTGTTTTTT
TRBV6-1,-,-,TRBJ2-5,CASSKAPRGAARETQYF,TGTGCAAGCAGTAAAGCGCCCCGAGGGGCAGCGAGGGAGACCCAGTACTTC
TRBV7-3,-,many,TRBJ1-2,CASSPDRNYGYTF,TGTGCCAGCAGCCCTGACCGTAACTATGGCTACACCTTC
TRBV6-1,TRBD1,many,TRBJ2-2,CASSGRQGGSNTGELFF,TGTGCCAGCAGTGGCCGACAGGGTGGGTCGAACACCGGGGAGCTGTTTTTT
TRBV7-2,TRBD2,many,TRBJ2-3,CASSLDLAGPRDTQYF,TGTGCCAGCAGCTTAGATCTAGCGGGGCCCAGGGATACGCAGTATTTT
TRBV6-5,-,few,TRBJ1-5,CASSSPGPNQPQHF,TGTGCCAGCAGTTCTCCGGGACCTAATCAGCCCCAGCATTTT
TRBV20-1,-,many,TRBJ1-5,CSARTPRGNNQPQHF,TGCAGTGCTAGAACCCCCAGGGGAAACAATCAGCCCCAGCATTTT
TRBV28,TRBD1,many,TRBJ1-2,CASSLWILDQGENGYTF,TGTGCCAGCAGTTTATGGATACTAGATCAGGGGGAAAATGGCTACACCTTC
TRBV24-1,-,many,TRBJ2-1,CATSDFGASSYNEQFF,TGTGCCACCAGTGATTTCGGAGCAAGCTCCTACAATGAGCAGTTCTTC
TRBV7-9,-,many,TRBJ1-1,CASSPQQGNTEAFF,TGTGCCAGCAGCCCTCAACAAGGGAACACTGAAGCTTTCTTT
TRBV29-1,TRBD2,many,TRBJ2-1,CSVPGRGAGGPYEQFF,TGCAGCGTTCCCGGCCGGGGGGCGGGGGGGCCGTATGAGCAGTTCTTC
TRBV5-1,-,many,TRBJ2-3,CASSLAEEDTQYF,TGCGCCAGCAGCTTGGCGGAGGAAGATACGCAGTATTTT
TRBV5-1,-,many,TRBJ1-1,CASSADRQEAFF,TGCGCCAGCAGCGCCGACAGGCAAGAAGCTTTCTTT
TRBV29-1,-,many,TRBJ2-1,CSVGPPGGINNEQFF,TGCAGCGTTGGCCCCCCCGGAGGGATCAACAATGAGCAGTTCTTC
TRBV20-1,-,many,TRBJ2-7,CSARGPQGYEQYF,TGCAGTGCTAGAGGGCCCCAGGGCTACGAGCAGTACTTC
TRBV15,-,medium-sized,TRBJ2-7,CATSKGYEQYF,TGTGCCACCAGCAAAGGATACGAGCAGTACTTC
TRBV20-1,-,few,TRBJ2-1,CSASAGFNEQFF,TGCAGTGCTAGTGCGGGGTTCAATGAGCAGTTCTTC
TRBV20-1,-,few,TRBJ1-5,CSVSRVGQPQHF,TGCAGTGTTTCCAGGGTGGGTCAGCCCCAGCATTTT
TRBV6-6,-,many,TRBJ2-3,CASRIGGSGDTQYF,TGTGCCAGCAGAATAGGGGGGTCAGGAGATACGCAGTATTTT
TRBV12-3/TRBV12-4,TRBD1,few,TRBJ1-3,CASIPGQGGNTIYF,TGTGCCAGCATCCCGGGACAGGGGGGAAACACCATATATTTT
TRBV5-1,-,many,TRBJ1-2,CASSLEEWDGYTF,TGCGCCAGCAGCTTGGAGGAATGGGATGGCTACACCTTC
TRBV5-1,-,many,TRBJ1-1,CASSRGWGSTDTEAFF,TGCGCCAGCAGCCGAGGTTGGGGAAGCACGGACACTGAAGCTTTCTTT
TRBV28,TRBD1,medium-sized,TRBJ2-7,CASSFWDRDSYEQYF,TGTGCCAGCAGTTTCTGGGACAGGGACTCCTACGAGCAGTACTTC
TRBV12-3/TRBV12-4,TRBD1,many,TRBJ2-1,CASTRTGGSLGDEQFF,TGTGCCAGCACACGCACAGGGGGCTCTCTCGGGGATGAGCAGTTCTTC
TRBV20-1,-,many,TRBJ2-3,CSARDARRGPDTQYF,TGCAGTGCTAGAGATGCTAGAAGGGGCCCAGATACGCAGTATTTT
TRBV9,TRBD2,many,TRBJ2-1,CASSVSQSGGSSYNEQFF,TGTGCCAGCAGCGTATCCCAAAGCGGGGGGAGCTCCTACAATGAGCAGTTCTTC
TRBV14,TRBD2,many,TRBJ2-1,CASSQALAAEQFF,TGTGCCAGCAGCCAAGCTCTAGCGGCTGAGCAGTTCTTC
TRBV3-1,TRBD1,many,TRBJ1-1,CASSPQTGGRTEAFF,TGTGCCAGCAGCCCTCAGACAGGGGGCAGAACTGAAGCTTTCTTT
TRBV7-3,TRBD2,many,TRBJ2-7,CASSRGLAGGNEQYF,TGTGCCAGCAGCCGGGGACTAGCGGGGGGAAACGAGCAGTACTTC
TRBV20-1,TRBD1,many,TRBJ1-3,CSARDDRVPGNTIYF,TGCAGTGCTAGAGATGACAGGGTCCCTGGAAACACCATATATTTT
TRBV5-5,TRBD1,many,TRBJ2-3,CASSEPGQRTDTQYF,TGTGCCAGCAGCGAACCGGGACAGAGAACAGATACGCAGTATTTT
TRBV5-1,TRBD2,many,TRBJ2-3,CASSPLAGGTDTQYF,TGCGCCAGCAGCCCACTAGCGGGGGGGACAGATACGCAGTATTTT
TRBV5-6,TRBD1,many,TRBJ2-7,CASSWGTGYEQYF,TGTGCCAGCAGCTGGGGGACAGGCTACGAGCAGTACTTC
TRBV12-3/TRBV12-4,-,-,TRBJ1-1,CASSLASHMNTEAFF,TGTGCCAGCAGTTTGGCCAGTCACATGAACACTGAAGCTTTCTTT
TRBV27,-,many,TRBJ1-6,CASRGGHSPLHF,TGTGCCAGCAGGGGAGGGCATTCACCCCTCCACTTT
TRBV2,TRBD1,-,TRBJ2-1,CASRGTGPYNEQFF,TGTGCCAGCAGAGGGACAGGGCCCTACAATGAGCAGTTCTTC